Below, 31 T cell receptor beta chains from the same sample are listed, as sequenced in a study of blood T cell repertoires in COVID-19. Profiling relied on immunoSEQ multiplex PCR, and the TCRdb table lists in-frame clones only, not all of them. The sample carries under 250,000 clones, about 80% recorded once. What was sequenced was peripheral blood. All receptors come from a man aged 25 to 40 who had recovered from COVID-19.

The chain uses TRBV7-9 and TRBJ2-7; D is possibly TRBD1 (6 bases). CDR3 length: 13 residues. V was trimmed by 3 bases and J by 2 bases, leaving 8 bases between them. Germline CDR1 SEHNR, CDR2 FQNEAQ (reference sequence). The CDR3 sequence: CASSFTGPYEQYV. The CDR3 DNA is TGTGCCAGCAGCTTTACAGGGCCCTACGAGCAGTACGTC.

J is TRBJ1-5 and V is TRBV5-6; D gene unclear. The CDR3 is 12 residues long. V was trimmed by 4 bases and J by 5 bases, leaving 7 bases between them. Germline V CDR1 and CDR2: SGHDT, YYEEEE. This CDR3 is CASSQRDQPQHF. The DNA of the CDR3 is TGTGCCAGCAGCCAGAGGGATCAGCCCCAGCATTTT.

V and J are TRBV4-1 and TRBJ1-5; D unclear. The CDR3 spans 13 residues. Trimming left V 1 base short and J 6 bases short, with 7 bases between. Germline V gene sequence: CDR1 MGHRA, CDR2 YSYEKL. The CDR3 spells CASSQAAGQPQHF. CDR3 in DNA: TGCGCCAGCAGCCAAGCCGCGGGTCAGCCCCAGCATTTT.

This clone was seen a handful of times. V is TRBV7-9 and J is TRBJ1-4; 7 bases map to TRBD1. CDR3 length equals 15 residues. The germline V gene encodes CDR1 SEHNR and CDR2 FQNEAQ (reference sequence). After removal of 5 bases from V and 8 bases from J, the junction contained 11 bases not matched to a gene. CDR3 sequence (DNA): TGTGCCAGCAGCCCGCGACAGGGTAGGAACGAAAAACTGTTTTTT. Amino acid sequence: CASSPRQGRNEKLFF.

CDR3 amino acids: CASSSRLEAEEQYF. CDR3 bases: TGTGCCAGCAGCTCACGCCTGGAGGCGGAGGAGCAGTACTTC. V is TRBV7-8 and J is TRBJ2-7; possible D gene TRBD2, 5 bases. Deletions cut 4 bases from V and 7 bases from J, with 17 bases between. The CDR3 has 14 residues. Germline loops: CDR1 SGHVS, CDR2 FQNEAQ.

V usage is TRBV19 and J usage is TRBJ1-6, with 8 bases that match TRBD1. The CDR3 is 15 amino acids. The ends lost 5 bases at V and 7 bases at J; junction bases unmatched: 7. Germline V gene data show CDR1 as LNHDA and CDR2 as SQIVND (reference sequence). The chain's CDR3 is CASSLPDRVNSPLHF. In DNA, the CDR3 is TGTGCCAGTAGTCTCCCGGACAGGGTGAATTCACCCCTCCACTTT.

The rearrangement joins TRBV19 to TRBJ2-1; 7 bases agree with TRBD1. Germline CDR1 LNHDA, CDR2 SQIVND (reference sequence). The V and J ends lost 6 bases and 7 bases, in that order; junction bases with no gene match: 9. This CDR3 has 14 amino acids. CDR3 sequence reads: CASSRDTQGNEQFF. CDR3 DNA sequence: TGTGCCAGTAGCAGGGACACACAGGGGAATGAGCAGTTCTTC.

This clone was detected only a few times. The V and J genes are TRBV10-3 and TRBJ1-4, with 7 bases that match TRBD1. The germline V gene encodes CDR1 ENHRY and CDR2 SYGVKD. CDR3 length equals 13 residues. V was pared by 8 bases and J by 1 base, with 1 base of the junction left unmatched. The CDR3 sequence is CAIQGGTNEKLFF. The CDR3 DNA reads as TGTGCCATCCAGGGGGGAACTAATGAAAAACTGTTTTTT.

The CDR3, as DNA: TGCGCCAGCAGTGAGTCGAGGACAGGGGGAGTTAACTATGGCTACACCTTC. Residues: CASSESRTGGVNYGYTF. This chain uses TRBV10-2 with TRBJ1-2; 10 bases line up with TRBD1. The CDR3 runs 17 residues. Trimming at V came to 0 bases and at J to 1 base, leaving 5 bases not matched to a gene. Germline V gives CDR1 WSHSY, CDR2 SAAADI.

V is TRBV10-2 and J is TRBJ2-5; D is unresolved. CDR1 and CDR2 (germline): WSHSY, SAAADI. Trimming pared 2 bases from V and 2 bases from J, leaving 9 bases between. The CDR3 is 14 amino acids. The CDR3 DNA follows: TGCGCCAGCAGTGAGGACATTGAACAAGAGACCCAGTACTTC. The encoded protein is CASSEDIEQETQYF.

This clone was counted between two and nine times. The chain carries TRBV7-9 and TRBJ1-4; D remains ambiguous. This CDR3 is built from 15 residues. Trimming removed 4 bases from V and 8 bases from J, with 17 bases in between. The germline V gene has CDR1 SEHNR and CDR2 FQNEAQ (reference sequence). The CDR3 sequence: CASSSDVGSGEKLFF. In DNA form, the CDR3 reads TGTGCCAGCAGCTCAGATGTGGGGTCGGGAGAAAAACTGTTTTTT.

The chain employs TRBV11-3 and TRBJ2-1; 9 nucleotides line up with TRBD1. Germline CDR1 is SGHNT and CDR2 is YENEEA. V lost 4 bases and J lost 4; bases outside the gene matches: 5. The CDR3 consists of 15 residues. This chain's CDR3 is CASSSTGQGYNEQFF. The DNA of the CDR3 is TGTGCCAGCAGCTCCACGGGACAGGGATACAATGAGCAGTTCTTC.

This chain links TRBV28 with TRBJ2-3, with TRBD1 matching over 8 bases. This CDR3 is 14 amino acids long. Unmatched junction bases numbered 8, after V lost 6 bases and J lost 6 bases. From germline, CDR1 is MDHEN and CDR2 SYDVKM. The CDR3 spells CASRSDRVLDTQYF. The DNA for the CDR3 is TGTGCCAGCAGGTCGGACAGGGTTCTTGATACGCAGTATTTT.

This rearrangement joins TRBV13 to TRBJ2-1; 7 bases are a match to TRBD1. V shed 1 base and J 9 bases; nucleotides not matched to a gene: 0. The germline V gene encodes CDR1 PRHDT and CDR2 FYEKMQ (reference sequence). The CDR3 sequence is 12 residues long. CDR3: CASSLAGGEQFF. In DNA form, the CDR3 reads TGTGCCAGCAGCTTAGCAGGGGGTGAGCAGTTCTTC.

The chain joins TRBV5-1 to TRBJ2-7, with TRBD1 matching over 8 bases. Germline V gives CDR1 SGHRS, CDR2 YFSETQ. The CDR3 loop spans 13 amino acids. J lost 4 bases, V lost 3 bases, and 3 bases had no gene match. The CDR3 nucleotides read TGCGCCAGCAGCTCCAGACAGGGGTACGAGCAGTACTTC. It specifies CASSSRQGYEQYF.

V usage is TRBV28 and J usage is TRBJ1-2; 8 nucleotides agree with TRBD1. CDR1 is MDHEN, CDR2 SYDVKM, per germline. CDR3 length: 13 amino acids. The ends lost 11 bases at V and 1 base at J; junction bases unmatched: 6. The DNA for the CDR3 is TGTGCCGGTTGGGACAGGAGTAACTATGGCTACACCTTC. It codes for CAGWDRSNYGYTF.

In its sample, this clone was seen once. The gene calls are TRBV6-5 and TRBJ1-1, with a tentative D call TRBD1 (5 bases). V was pared by 4 bases and J by 8 bases, with 23 bases between. Per germline, CDR1 MNHEY and CDR2 SVGAGI. CDR3 length: 16 amino acids. Here the CDR3 DNA reads TGTGCCAGCAGTTCCACAACTTACTGGTCAGGGAAGGAAGCTTTCTTT. Amino acid sequence: CASSSTTYWSGKEAFF.

The J gene is TRBJ2-5, the V gene TRBV3-1 (or the pseudogene TRBV3-2); possible D gene TRBD2, 7 bases. The CDR3 sequence is 14 residues long. Germline CDR1 and CDR2: LGHDT and YNNKEL (reference sequence). V gave up 3 bases and J gave up 5 bases, with 13 bases separating them. This CDR3 reads CASSHRGGWETQYF. The CDR3 DNA is TGTGCCAGCAGCCATCGCGGGGGCTGGGAGACCCAGTACTTC.

The chain has TRBV7-9 and TRBJ2-5; 7 nucleotides line up with TRBD1. CDR3 length: 15 amino acids. V trimming: 1 base; J trimming: 3 bases; junction bases outside the gene matches: 5. The germline V gene has CDR1 SEHNR and CDR2 FQNEAQ (reference sequence). The CDR3 sequence: CASSLVQGYKETQYF. As DNA, the CDR3 is TGTGCCAGCAGCTTAGTACAGGGGTATAAAGAGACCCAGTACTTC.

J is TRBJ2-7 and V is TRBV18; 7 bases are shared with TRBD1. V shed 3 bases, J shed 7 bases, and the junction held 15 bases outside the gene matches. The CDR3 loop spans 16 amino acids. Per the germline V gene, CDR1 is KGHSH and CDR2 is LQKENI. In nucleotides, the CDR3 is TGTGCCAGCTCACCTCTGACGGGGTCAGGGGGTGGTGAGCAGTACTTC. Its protein product is CASSPLTGSGGGEQYF.

The rearrangement uses TRBV2 and TRBJ1-2, with a weak D call TRBD1 (5 bases). The CDR3 runs to 12 residues. The germline gives CDR1 SNHLY, CDR2 FYNNEI. V lost 6 bases, J lost 8 bases, and 13 bases lay in between. In DNA form, the CDR3 reads TGTGCCAGCAGGGCGGACATTAGGGGCTACACCTTC. Amino acid sequence: CASRADIRGYTF. The complete variable domain, with remaining parts taken from reference TRBV2 and TRBJ1-2, reads EPEVTQTPSHQVTQMGQEVILRCVPISNHLYFYWYRQILGQKVEFLVSFYNNEISEKSEIFDDQFSVERPDGSNFTLKIRSTKLEDSAMYFCASRADIRGYTFGSGTRLTVV.

Notes on this clone: Relative to the germline gene, one junction end is altered; a read error may explain this. The gene calls are TRBV27 and TRBJ1-4; weak D call: TRBD1 (5 bases). CDR1 is MNHEY, CDR2 SMNVEV, per germline (reference sequence). The CDR3 totals 17 residues. Written as DNA, the CDR3 is TGTGCCAGGAGTTGGCAGAGAGATCAGGGAAAAAATGAAAAACTGTTTTTT. Translated, it gives CARSWQRDQGKNEKLFF.

V is TRBV14 and J is TRBJ2-1, with 11 bases matching TRBD1. The germline CDR1 and CDR2 sequences are SGHDN and FVKESK. The CDR3 is made up of 16 amino acids. V lost 0 bases, J lost 4 bases, and 2 bases stayed unmatched. Here the CDR3 reads CASSQDRDRGYNEQFF. In DNA, the CDR3 is TGTGCCAGCAGCCAAGATCGGGACAGGGGGTACAATGAGCAGTTCTTC.

This chain uses TRBV5-4 with TRBJ1-2; TRBD1 aligns across 7 bases. V gave up 0 bases and J gave up 4 bases; unmatched junction bases: 6. Looked up from germline, CDR1 is SGHNT and CDR2 is YYREEE (reference sequence). The CDR3 runs to 15 residues. CDR3: CASSLAATGSYGYTF. DNA of the CDR3: TGTGCCAGCAGCTTGGCGGCGACAGGGTCCTATGGCTACACCTTC.

In this sample, this clone turned up a few times. The chain couples TRBV28 to TRBJ1-1; unclear D gene. CDR3 length: 11 amino acids. CDR1 is MDHEN, CDR2 SYDVKM, per germline. Trimming pared 7 bases from V and 8 bases from J, leaving 11 bases between. In DNA form, the CDR3 reads TGTGCCAGCAACTCCCTATTAGAAGCTTTCTTT. Its translation: CASNSLLEAFF.

CDR3 DNA sequence: TGTGCCAGCAGCCAAGAGAGAGGGACTAGCGCCTACAATGAGCAGTTCTTC. Protein: CASSQERGTSAYNEQFF. This chain links TRBV3-1 (or the pseudogene TRBV3-2) with TRBJ2-1, with TRBD2 identical over 10 bases. The CDR3 consists of 17 residues. Germline assignment: CDR1 LGHDT and CDR2 YNNKEL (reference sequence). Unmatched junction bases numbered 4, after V lost 0 bases and J lost 2 bases.

The chain combines TRBV19 with TRBJ2-2; 15 nucleotides agree with TRBD2. Looked up from germline, CDR1 is LNHDA and CDR2 is SQIVND (reference sequence). Losses at the gene ends were 4 bases for V and 0 bases for J; bases not matched to a gene: 3. This CDR3 has 18 amino acids. CDR3 DNA: TGTGCCAGTAGTACGGGACTAGCGGGGGGATCGAACACCGGGGAGCTGTTTTTT. The encoded protein is CASSTGLAGGSNTGELFF.

To note about this clone: The sample has other DNA sequences that encode this CDR3 too. The chain carries TRBV2 and TRBJ1-3, with D perhaps matching TRBD1 (5 bases). The CDR3 totals 14 residues. CDR1 SNHLY and CDR2 FYNNEI come from the germline V gene. V lost 6 bases, J lost 4 bases, and 13 bases lay in between. The CDR3 here is CASRSGGSGNTIYF. The CDR3 DNA follows: TGTGCCAGCAGGTCGGGGGGGTCCGGAAACACCATATATTTT.

Only a few counts were recorded for this clone. The chain has TRBV14 and TRBJ2-1, with D perhaps TRBD2 (5 bases). Trimming stripped 3 bases from V and 8 bases from J, with 11 bases between. The germline CDR1 and CDR2 sequences are SGHDN and FVKESK. The CDR3 covers 13 residues. The CDR3 DNA reads as TGTGCCAGCAGCCACCCCACTAGATATGAGCAGTTCTTC. This translates into CASSHPTRYEQFF.

The chain uses TRBV28 and TRBJ1-4; unclear D gene. The germline V and J ends were trimmed by 6 bases and 6 bases, with 11 bases remaining between them. The length of the CDR3 is 13 residues. The germline gives CDR1 MDHEN, CDR2 SYDVKM. CDR3 protein: CASRSGSYEKLFF. The CDR3 region has the DNA TGTGCCAGCAGATCGGGATCTTATGAAAAACTGTTTTTT.

Concerning this clone itself: At one end the junction does not follow the germline gene, possibly because of a read error. The rearrangement joins TRBV4-2 to TRBJ2-3, with TRBD2 identical over 7 bases. This CDR3 has 15 residues. Germline CDR1 reads LGHNA; CDR2 reads YNFKEQ. This CDR3 reads CASRQGDYHTDTQYF. The CDR3, as DNA: TGTGCCAGCAGGCAAGGGGACTACCACACAGATACGCAGTATTTT.